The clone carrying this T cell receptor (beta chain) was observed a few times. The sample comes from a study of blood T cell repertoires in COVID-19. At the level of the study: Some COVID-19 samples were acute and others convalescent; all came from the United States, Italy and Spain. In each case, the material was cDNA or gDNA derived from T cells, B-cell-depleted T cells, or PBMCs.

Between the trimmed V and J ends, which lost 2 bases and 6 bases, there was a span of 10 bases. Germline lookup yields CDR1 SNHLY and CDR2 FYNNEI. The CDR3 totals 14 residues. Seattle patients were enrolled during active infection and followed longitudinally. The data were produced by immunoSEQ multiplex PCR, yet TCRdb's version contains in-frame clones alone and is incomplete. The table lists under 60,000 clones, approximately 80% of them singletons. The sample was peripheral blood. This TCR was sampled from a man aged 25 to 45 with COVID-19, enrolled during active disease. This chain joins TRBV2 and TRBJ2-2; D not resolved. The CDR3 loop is CASSENRFAGELFF. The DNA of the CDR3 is TGTGCCAGCAGTGAAAACAGATTTGCCGGGGAGCTGTTTTTT.